The rows below give T cell receptor beta chains drawn from one sample of a study of cytomegalovirus exposure and HLA in healthy donors. Some clones are missing from TCRdb's copy, which holds only in-frame ones; the method was immunoSEQ multiplex PCR. The sample consists of more than 70,000 clones, approximately 83% of them appearing once. Sequencing used PBMCs. The receptors were gathered from a man aged 35 to 55 in good health and CMV-seronegative. Both conserved end residues are part of each CDR3. Fields, in order: D gene, J gene, V gene, clone size, CDR3 protein, CDR3 DNA. The D gene is left open where the match is weak. Size values are once, few and many counts, or a class for expanded clones, and some rows have none.

NA TRBJ1-5 TRBV5-1 NA CASSLYRVKPQHF TGCGCCAGCAGCTTGTACAGGGTTAAGCCCCAGCATTTT
TRBD1 TRBJ1-6 TRBV6-5 NA CASSYSTGGNSPLHF TGTGCCAGCAGTTACTCGACAGGGGGAAATTCACCCCTCCACTTT
TRBD1 TRBJ1-1 TRBV16 NA CASSHSGQHEAFF TGTGCCAGCAGCCATTCGGGACAGCATGAAGCTTTCTTT
NA TRBJ1-2 TRBV4-2 NA CASSQGNQGYYGYTF TGTGCCAGCAGCCAAGGAAACCAGGGGTACTATGGCTACACCTTC
NA TRBJ1-2 TRBV4-2 NA CASSQPRPENGYTF TGTGCCAGCAGCCAACCGCGGCCAGAAAATGGCTACACCTTC
NA TRBJ1-4 TRBV5-4 NA CASSSRGDHEKLFF TGTGCCAGCAGCTCCCGGGGGGACCATGAAAAACTGTTTTTT
TRBD1 TRBJ1-2 TRBV7-9 NA CSSSSTGGENYGYTF TGTTCCAGCAGCTCGACAGGGGGCGAGAACTATGGCTACACCTTC
TRBD1 TRBJ2-7 TRBV9 few CASSLRGQGYEQYF TGTGCCAGCAGCCTAAGGGGACAGGGATACGAGCAGTACTTC
TRBD2 TRBJ2-1 TRBV27 once CATSRGGPYNEQFF TGTGCCACCTCGCGGGGGGGCCCCTACAATGAGCAGTTCTTC
NA TRBJ2-5 TRBV27 NA CASSEGGGETQYF TGTGCCAGCAGTGAGGGCGGAGGTGAGACCCAGTACTTC
TRBD1 TRBJ2-1 TRBV13 few CASSLFRGQSSYNEQFF TGTGCCAGCAGCCTTTTCCGGGGACAGAGCTCCTACAATGAGCAGTTCTTC
TRBD2 TRBJ2-3 TRBV4-1 NA CASSHPSGARTDTQYF TGCGCCAGCAGCCACCCTAGCGGGGCACGCACAGATACGCAGTATTTT
NA TRBJ1-2 TRBV19 NA CASSIDRSGYTF TGTGCCAGTAGTATAGACAGGTCTGGCTACACCTTC
NA TRBJ1-6 TRBV28 NA CASSLGAGIYNSPLHF TGTGCCAGCAGCCTTGGGGCTGGGATTTATAATTCACCCCTCCACTTT
NA TRBJ2-1 TRBV7-7 once CASSLGGHNEQFF TGTGCCAGCAGCTTAGGGGGCCATAATGAGCAGTTCTTC
NA TRBJ1-2 TRBV2 NA CASSPQGILGYTF TGTGCCAGCAGTCCGCAGGGGATTTTAGGCTACACCTTC
TRBD2 TRBJ2-7 TRBV11-3 NA CASSLEGGNSSYEQYF TGTGCCAGCAGCTTAGAGGGGGGGAACAGCTCCTACGAGCAGTACTTC
NA TRBJ1-5 TRBV6-1 NA CASSEAGAGSNQPQHF TGTGCCAGCAGTGAAGCTGGGGCAGGAAGCAATCAGCCCCAGCATTTT
TRBD1 TRBJ1-6 TRBV29-1 NA CSGGMLGQQNSPLHF TGCAGCGGTGGAATGTTGGGACAGCAAAATTCACCCCTCCACTTT
NA TRBJ1-2 TRBV7-9 NA CSSRLYYGYTF TGTTCTAGTCGCCTTTACTATGGCTACACCTTC
NA TRBJ2-7 TRBV19 NA CASSSRDTGPYEQYF TGTGCCAGTAGTTCCCGGGACACCGGGCCCTACGAGCAGTACTTC
TRBD2 TRBJ2-3 TRBV2 NA CASSVSGTSGGGDTQYF TGTGCCAGCAGTGTTTCCGGGACTAGCGGGGGAGGAGATACGCAGTATTTT
NA TRBJ1-1 TRBV7-2 NA CASSFGASVRGGAFF TGTGCCAGCAGCTTTGGCGCATCAGTGCGAGGGGGAGCTTTCTTT
NA TRBJ1-4 TRBV6-5 NA CATARSQGSEKLFF TGTGCCACAGCACGTAGTCAGGGGAGTGAAAAACTGTTTTTT
TRBD2 TRBJ2-7 TRBV4-3 NA CASSQDTSGGVSYEQYF TGCGCCAGCAGCCAAGATACTAGCGGGGGGGTGTCCTACGAGCAGTACTTC
NA TRBJ2-2 TRBV5-1 few CASSLVIGVSNTGELFF TGCGCCAGCAGCTTGGTTATCGGGGTATCGAACACCGGGGAGCTGTTTTTT
NA TRBJ1-4 TRBV11-2 NA CASSSRREKLFF TGTGCCAGCAGCTCACGCAGGGAAAAACTGTTTTTT
TRBD1 TRBJ1-3 TRBV4-3 NA CASSQADRGTGNTIYF TGCGCCAGCAGCCAAGCAGACAGGGGAACTGGAAACACCATATATTTT
NA TRBJ2-3 TRBV7-6 few CASSLAISADTQYF TGTGCCAGCAGCTTAGCTATCTCGGCAGATACGCAGTATTTT
NA TRBJ1-1 TRBV28 NA CASRKIGQVIMNTEAFF TGTGCCAGCCGAAAAATTGGGCAGGTTATCATGAACACTGAAGCTTTCTTT
TRBD1 TRBJ2-7 TRBV7-9 once CASSWPDRGDYEQYF TGTGCCAGCAGCTGGCCGGACAGGGGGGACTACGAGCAGTACTTC
NA TRBJ1-2 TRBV4-3 once CASSQDKSRSYGYTF TGCGCCAGCAGCCAAGACAAGTCCCGGTCCTATGGCTACACCTTC
NA TRBJ2-7 TRBV7-9 NA CSSSPMEGGSKFYEQYF TGTTCCAGCAGCCCTATGGAGGGAGGCTCAAAATTCTACGAGCAGTACTTC
TRBD1 TRBJ1-1 TRBV7-2 few CASSPGGGVGTEAFF TGTGCCAGCAGTCCAGGGGGCGGGGTAGGTACTGAAGCTTTCTTT
NA TRBJ2-1 TRBV5-6 once CASSFLSRTEQFF TGTGCCAGCAGCTTTTTATCTAGAACCGAGCAGTTCTTC
TRBD1 TRBJ1-6 TRBV5-5 NA CASSLEPAMGQNISPLHF TGTGCCAGCAGCTTGGAGCCCGCCATGGGACAGAATATTTCACCCCTCCACTTT
TRBD2 TRBJ2-1 TRBV29-1 NA CSAGTSGLGAEQFF TGCAGCGCCGGGACTAGCGGGCTGGGCGCTGAGCAGTTCTTC
NA TRBJ1-2 TRBV5-6 NA CASTLGSNYGYTF TGTGCCAGCACCCTTGGTAGTAACTATGGCTACACCTTC
NA TRBJ1-5 TRBV15 few CATSRDPGGNQPQHF TGTGCCACCAGCAGAGATCCGGGGGGCAATCAGCCCCAGCATTTT
NA TRBJ1-5 TRBV18 NA CASSPGNQPQHF TGTGCCAGCTCACCCGGCAATCAGCCCCAGCATTTT
NA TRBJ1-1 TRBV28 NA CASSLVGLGGTEAFF TGTGCCAGCAGCCTAGTCGGGTTGGGGGGCACTGAAGCTTTCTTT
NA TRBJ2-7 TRBV9 NA CASSVFPGTNEQYF TGTGCCAGCAGCGTATTCCCCGGAACTAACGAGCAGTACTTC
TRBD2 TRBJ2-3 TRBV6-6 NA CASSYGYSGVGDTQYF TGTGCCAGCAGTTACGGTTACAGCGGGGTCGGAGATACGCAGTATTTT
TRBD1 TRBJ1-2 TRBV4-3 NA CASSQEDRVRLSNYGYTF TGCGCCAGCAGCCAAGAGGACAGGGTTAGGCTCTCTAACTATGGCTACACCTTC
NA TRBJ2-7 TRBV4-1 NA CASSQALGVGYEQYF TGCGCCAGCAGCCAAGCCCTGGGAGTGGGCTACGAGCAGTACTTC
TRBD1 TRBJ1-3 TRBV19 NA CASSIGTGYGNTIYF TGTGCCAGTAGTATCGGGACAGGGTACGGAAACACCATATATTTT
NA TRBJ1-1 TRBV18 once CASSPGVGRSEAFF TGTGCCAGCTCACCAGGGGTCGGGAGGTCTGAAGCTTTCTTT
TRBD1 TRBJ1-1 TRBV7-8 NA CASSWGQGGSTEAFF TGTGCCAGCAGCTGGGGACAGGGAGGAAGCACTGAAGCTTTCTTT
NA TRBJ1-5 TRBV6-1 NA CASSALENQPQHF TGTGCCAGCAGTGCGCTAGAGAATCAGCCCCAGCATTTT
TRBD2 TRBJ2-1 TRBV19 NA CASSIRGKAGGFGAYNEQFF TGTGCCAGTAGTATCCGGGGGAAGGCGGGGGGTTTCGGGGCCTACAATGAGCAGTTCTTC
NA TRBJ1-1 TRBV18 once CASSPPENTEAFF TGTGCCAGCTCACCTCCAGAGAACACTGAAGCTTTCTTT